This TCR beta chain originates from a study of cytomegalovirus exposure and HLA in healthy donors. About the research overall: An analysis done earlier identified more than 90 million unique TCR beta sequences from about 179 million T cells. From HLA-typed donors, an early data release held tens of millions of unique TCRs.

Of note for this clone: The antigen is undetermined.

The CDR3 runs 13 residues. V was cut by 10 bases and J by 1 base, with 11 bases left in between. Germline values: CDR1 ENHRY, CDR2 SYGVKD. Primers for the PCR totalled 60 Vbeta and 13 Jbeta. Original analysis: A later analysis counted approximately 80 million unique TCR beta chains, 9.5 million to 13 million shared. Produced via immunoSEQ multiplex PCR; TCRdb's table is partial and in-frame only. The DNA gave D and trimming, while V, J and clone size come from that table. The data show some 150,000 clones, around 77% seen once. The study, taken as a whole, reports: Reported performance of the classifier showed diagnosis of cytomegalovirus status with high specificity and sensitivity.

The receptor was derived from a woman aged 40-49 years in good health and CMV-seropositive. The sample taken for sequencing was PBMCs. This chain links TRBV10-3 with TRBJ1-3; D unclear. Written as DNA, the CDR3 is TGTGCCACCTACCCAGGTTCTGGAAACACCATATATTTT. Protein product: CATYPGSGNTIYF.